What follows are 15 T cell receptor beta chains derived from one specimen sequenced in a study of blood T cell repertoires in COVID-19. TCRdb's table, derived via immunoSEQ multiplex PCR, lists solely in-frame clones and lacks some. The data contain about 170,000 clones, roughly 84% of them singletons. The source material was PBMCs or T cells enriched from blood (not recorded which). All receptors derive from a woman in her forties or fifties who had recovered from COVID-19.

CDR3 bases: TGTGCCAGCAGCGTAGGGGCGGGAACGTCCTACAATGAGCAGTTCTTC. Translating it yields CASSVGAGTSYNEQFF. The rearrangement joins TRBV9 to TRBJ2-1, with D perhaps TRBD2 (6 bases). Germline assignment: CDR1 SGDLS and CDR2 YYNGEE. Trimming cost V 0 bases and J 1 base, with 11 bases left between them. This CDR3 spans 16 amino acids.

The chain uses TRBV14 and TRBJ2-1, with D possibly matching TRBD2 (5 bases). Between the trimmed V and J ends, which lost 0 bases and 9 bases, there was a span of 12 bases. This CDR3 contains 14 residues. Germline CDR1 is SGHDN and CDR2 is FVKESK. The CDR3 sequence: CASSQERVGSEQFF. CDR3 nucleotide sequence: TGTGCCAGCAGCCAAGAACGGGTTGGGAGTGAGCAGTTCTTC.

This chain connects TRBV3-1 (or the pseudogene TRBV3-2) to TRBJ1-2, with D possibly TRBD1 on 6 matching bases. V lost 4 bases to trimming and J lost 2 bases, with 14 bases between them. Looked up from germline, CDR1 is LGHDT and CDR2 is YNNKEL (reference sequence). The CDR3 is 15 residues long. CDR3: CASSRGGATNYGYTF. CDR3 bases: TGTGCCAGCAGCCGGGGGGGGGCCACAAACTATGGCTACACCTTC.

The J gene is TRBJ2-3, the V gene TRBV13; D perhaps matches TRBD2 (6 bases). The germline CDR1 and CDR2 sequences are PRHDT and FYEKMQ (reference sequence). Between the trimmed V and J ends, which lost 4 bases and 3 bases, there was a span of 11 bases. This CDR3 is 14 amino acids long. The CDR3 DNA follows: TGTGCCAGCAGCTCGTGGGGGAGGACAGATACGCAGTATTTT. Encoded protein: CASSSWGRTDTQYF.

This chain connects TRBV5-4 to TRBJ2-3, with 12 bases that match TRBD2. V dropped 4 bases and J dropped 3; count of bases not matched to a gene: 6. Germline values: CDR1 SGHNT, CDR2 YYREEE (reference sequence). CDR3 length: 16 amino acids. CDR3: CASSLRLAGVTDTQYF. The CDR3 DNA follows: TGTGCCAGCAGCCTTAGACTAGCGGGAGTTACAGATACGCAGTATTTT.

The chain is built from TRBV6-1 and TRBJ1-2; D not certain. Germline loops: CDR1 MNHNS, CDR2 SASEGT. V shed 3 bases and J shed 3 bases, with 8 bases lying between them. CDR3 length: 13 residues. The CDR3 nucleotides read TGTGCCAGCAGTGATCGGGGAGACTATGGCTACACCTTC. Translated: CASSDRGDYGYTF.

CDR3 residues: CASSEARQFYGYTF. Here the CDR3 DNA reads TGTGCCAGCAGTGAAGCGCGGCAGTTCTATGGCTACACCTTC. The chain is built from TRBV2 and TRBJ1-2; D gene uncertain. This CDR3 is built from 14 residues. From germline, CDR1 is SNHLY and CDR2 FYNNEI. The V end was cut by 0 bases, the J end by 4 bases, with 9 bases between. Complete variable domain (other parts from reference TRBV2 and TRBJ1-2): EPEVTQTPSHQVTQMGQEVILRCVPISNHLYFYWYRQILGQKVEFLVSFYNNEISEKSEIFDDQFSVERPDGSNFTLKIRSTKLEDSAMYFCASSEARQFYGYTFGSGTRLTVV.

The CDR3 loop is CASSDANYNEQFF. In DNA, the CDR3 is TGTGCCAGCAGTGACGCTAATTACAATGAGCAGTTCTTC. The V gene is TRBV2, the J gene TRBJ2-1, with D unresolved. The ends were cut back, 3 bases at V and 4 bases at J, with 7 bases in the middle. Germline CDR1 SNHLY, CDR2 FYNNEI. CDR3 length: 13 amino acids.

V is TRBV11-3 and J is TRBJ1-4; D is undetermined. Deletions cut 5 bases from V and 3 bases from J, with 13 bases between. This CDR3 has 15 residues. CDR1 and CDR2 (germline): SGHNT, YENEEA. CDR3 residues: CASSPRRQANEKLFF. The CDR3 DNA is TGTGCCAGCAGCCCACGCCGGCAGGCTAATGAAAAACTGTTTTTT.

The V gene is TRBV11-2, the J gene TRBJ2-7; TRBD2 aligns across 8 bases. Germline CDR1 reads SGHAT; CDR2 reads FQNNGV. Unmatched junction bases numbered 8, after V lost 1 base and J lost 6 bases. The CDR3 is 15 residues long. The DNA of the CDR3 is TGTGCCAGCAGCTTAGCCGGGACTAGATCTTCCGAGCAGTACTTC. This gives the protein CASSLAGTRSSEQYF.

This chain joins TRBV7-2 and TRBJ2-3, with 7 bases aligning to TRBD1. The germline CDR1 and CDR2 sequences are SGHTA and FQGNSA. The CDR3 totals 16 residues. Trimming removed 3 bases from V and 2 bases from J; junction bases left unmatched: 8. The CDR3 here is CASSFTGTAYTDTQYF. The DNA for the CDR3 is TGTGCCAGCAGCTTCACCGGGACAGCCTACACAGATACGCAGTATTTT. Together with reference TRBV7-2 and TRBJ2-3, the CDR3 gives the full variable domain: GAGVSQSPSNKVTEKGKDVELRCDPISGHTALYWYRQSLGQGLEFLIYFQGNSAPDKSGLPSDRFSAERTGGSVSTLTIQRTQQEDSAVYLCASSFTGTAYTDTQYFGPGTRLTVL.

V gene TRBV11-3 combines with J gene TRBJ1-5; maybe TRBD1 (5 bases). The CDR3 is 15 amino acids. Germline CDR1 is SGHNT and CDR2 is YENEEA. V was shortened by 1 base and J by 2 bases, with 9 bases between the two germline ends. The DNA of the CDR3 is TGTGCCAGCAGCTTAGGGGGGGAGGGCAATCAGCCCCAGCATTTT. This translates into CASSLGGEGNQPQHF.

This clone was seen only once. CDR3 loop: CASSRLTSGYNTGELFF. Written as DNA, the CDR3 is TGCGCCAGCAGCCGCCTAACTAGCGGGTATAACACCGGGGAGCTGTTTTTT. The chain joins TRBV4-3 to TRBJ2-2, with 9 bases identical to TRBD2. The trim removed 4 bases at V and 2 bases at J, leaving 8 bases unmatched. There are 17 residues in the CDR3. Germline V gene sequence: CDR1 LGHNA, CDR2 YSLEER.

The J gene is TRBJ2-2, the V gene TRBV6-5, with D perhaps matching TRBD1 (5 bases). CDR3 size: 14 residues. CDR1 is MNHEY and CDR2 is SVGAGI in the germline V gene. The V gene lost 7 bases and the J gene lost 0 bases, with 9 bases spanning the gap. CDR3 sequence (DNA): TGTGCCAGCAAAGACAGCACGAACACCGGGGAGCTGTTTTTT. It yields the protein CASKDSTNTGELFF.

This clone showed up just a few times. This chain connects TRBV18 to TRBJ1-4; 7 bases line up with TRBD1. V shed 3 bases, J shed 5 bases, and the junction held 6 bases outside the gene matches. CDR1 is KGHSH, CDR2 LQKENI, per germline. CDR3 length: 15 residues. The CDR3: CASSPPGQQNEKLFF. CDR3 nucleotides: TGTGCCAGCTCACCCCCGGGACAGCAGAATGAAAAACTGTTTTTT.